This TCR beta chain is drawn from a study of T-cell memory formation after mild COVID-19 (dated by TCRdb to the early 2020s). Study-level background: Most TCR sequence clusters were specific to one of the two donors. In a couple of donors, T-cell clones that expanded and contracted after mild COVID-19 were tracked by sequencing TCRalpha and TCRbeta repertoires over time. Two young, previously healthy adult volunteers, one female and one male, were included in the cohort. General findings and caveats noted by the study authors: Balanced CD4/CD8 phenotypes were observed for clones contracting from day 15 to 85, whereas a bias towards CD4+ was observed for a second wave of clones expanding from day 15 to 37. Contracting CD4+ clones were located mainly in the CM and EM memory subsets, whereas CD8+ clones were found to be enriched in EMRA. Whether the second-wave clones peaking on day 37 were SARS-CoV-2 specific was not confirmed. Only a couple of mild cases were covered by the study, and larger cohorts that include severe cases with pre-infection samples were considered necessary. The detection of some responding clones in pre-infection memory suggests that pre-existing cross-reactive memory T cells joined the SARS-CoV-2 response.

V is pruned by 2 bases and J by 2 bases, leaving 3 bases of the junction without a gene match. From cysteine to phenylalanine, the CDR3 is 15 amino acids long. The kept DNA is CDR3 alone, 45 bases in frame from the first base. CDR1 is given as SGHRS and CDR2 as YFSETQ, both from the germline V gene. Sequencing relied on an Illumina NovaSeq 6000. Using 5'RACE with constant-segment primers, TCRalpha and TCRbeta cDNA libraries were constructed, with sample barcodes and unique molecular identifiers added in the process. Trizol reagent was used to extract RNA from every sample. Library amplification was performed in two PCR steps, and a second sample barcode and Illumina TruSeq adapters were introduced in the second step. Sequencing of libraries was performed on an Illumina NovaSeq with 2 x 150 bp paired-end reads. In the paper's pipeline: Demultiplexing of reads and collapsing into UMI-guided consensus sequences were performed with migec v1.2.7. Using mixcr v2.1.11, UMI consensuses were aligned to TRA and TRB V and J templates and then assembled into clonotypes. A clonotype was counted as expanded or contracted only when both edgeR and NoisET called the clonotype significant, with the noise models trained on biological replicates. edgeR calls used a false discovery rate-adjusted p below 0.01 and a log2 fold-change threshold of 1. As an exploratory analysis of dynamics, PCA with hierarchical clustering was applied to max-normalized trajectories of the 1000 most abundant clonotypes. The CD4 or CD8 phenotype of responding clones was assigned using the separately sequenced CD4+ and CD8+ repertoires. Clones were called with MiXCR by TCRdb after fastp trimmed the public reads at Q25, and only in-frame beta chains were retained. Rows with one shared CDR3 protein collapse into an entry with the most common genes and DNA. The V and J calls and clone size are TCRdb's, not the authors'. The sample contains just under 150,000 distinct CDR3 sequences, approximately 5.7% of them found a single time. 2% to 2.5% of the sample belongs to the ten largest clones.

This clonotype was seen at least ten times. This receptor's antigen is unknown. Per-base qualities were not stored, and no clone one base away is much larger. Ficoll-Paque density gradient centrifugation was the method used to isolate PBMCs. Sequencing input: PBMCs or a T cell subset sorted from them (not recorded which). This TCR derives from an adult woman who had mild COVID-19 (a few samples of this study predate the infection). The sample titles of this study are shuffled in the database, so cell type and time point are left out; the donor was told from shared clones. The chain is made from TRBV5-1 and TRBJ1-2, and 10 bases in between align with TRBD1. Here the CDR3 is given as CASSLRQGANYGYTF. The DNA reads TGCGCCAGCAGCTTAAGACAGGGGGCGAACTATGGCTACACCTTC.